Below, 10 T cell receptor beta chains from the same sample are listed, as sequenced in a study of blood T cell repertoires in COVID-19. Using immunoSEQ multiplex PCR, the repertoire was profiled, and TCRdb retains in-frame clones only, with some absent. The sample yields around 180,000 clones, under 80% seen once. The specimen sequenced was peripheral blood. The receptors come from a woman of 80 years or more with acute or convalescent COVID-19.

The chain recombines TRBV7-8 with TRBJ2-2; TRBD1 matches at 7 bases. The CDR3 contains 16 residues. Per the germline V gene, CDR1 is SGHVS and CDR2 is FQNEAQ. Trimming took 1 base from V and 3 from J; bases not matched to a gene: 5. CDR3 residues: CASSLVDRVYTGELFF. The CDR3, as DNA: TGTGCCAGCAGCTTAGTTGACAGGGTGTACACCGGGGAGCTGTTTTTT.

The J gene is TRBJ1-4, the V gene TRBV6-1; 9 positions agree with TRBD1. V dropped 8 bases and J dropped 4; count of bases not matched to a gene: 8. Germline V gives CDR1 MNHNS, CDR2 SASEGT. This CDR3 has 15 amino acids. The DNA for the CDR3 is TGTGCCAGCGCCCCCGCGGGACAGGGTAATGAAAAACTGTTTTTT. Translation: CASAPAGQGNEKLFF.

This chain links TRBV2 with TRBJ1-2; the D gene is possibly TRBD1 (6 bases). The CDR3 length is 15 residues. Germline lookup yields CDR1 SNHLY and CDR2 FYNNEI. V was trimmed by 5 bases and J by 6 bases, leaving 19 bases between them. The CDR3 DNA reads TGTGCCAGCAGTTTAGGTGGGACGGGGGGCGATGGCTACACCTTC. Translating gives CASSLGGTGGDGYTF. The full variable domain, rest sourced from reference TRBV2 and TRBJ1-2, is EPEVTQTPSHQVTQMGQEVILRCVPISNHLYFYWYRQILGQKVEFLVSFYNNEISEKSEIFDDQFSVERPDGSNFTLKIRSTKLEDSAMYFCASSLGGTGGDGYTFGSGTRLTVV.

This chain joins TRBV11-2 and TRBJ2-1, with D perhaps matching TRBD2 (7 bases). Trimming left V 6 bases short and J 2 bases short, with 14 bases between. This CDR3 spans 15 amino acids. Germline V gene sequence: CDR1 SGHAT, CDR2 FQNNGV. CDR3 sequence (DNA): TGTGCCAGCAGTTGGAGCGGGGACACCTACAATGAGCAGTTCTTC. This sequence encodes CASSWSGDTYNEQFF. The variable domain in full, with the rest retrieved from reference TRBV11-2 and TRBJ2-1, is EAGVAQSPRYKIIEKRQSVAFWCNPISGHATLYWYQQILGQGPKLLIQFQNNGVVDDSQLPKDRFSAERLKGVDSTLKIQPAKLEDSAVYLCASSWSGDTYNEQFFGPGTRLTVL.

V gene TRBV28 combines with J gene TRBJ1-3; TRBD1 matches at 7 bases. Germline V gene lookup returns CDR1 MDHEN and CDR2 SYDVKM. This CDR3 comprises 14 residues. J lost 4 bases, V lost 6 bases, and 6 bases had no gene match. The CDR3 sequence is CASSGPGQGNTIYF. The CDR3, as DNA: TGTGCCAGCAGCGGACCGGGACAGGGAAACACCATATATTTT.

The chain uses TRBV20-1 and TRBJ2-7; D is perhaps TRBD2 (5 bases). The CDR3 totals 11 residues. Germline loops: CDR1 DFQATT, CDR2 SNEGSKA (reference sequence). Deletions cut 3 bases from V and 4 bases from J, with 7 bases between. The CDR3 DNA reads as TGCAGTGCTAGTCCGGGGTACGAGCAGTACTTC. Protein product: CSASPGYEQYF.

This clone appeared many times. The CDR3 DNA follows: TGTGCCAGCTCACCACCTGGCCTAGGGGCAGGTGAGCAGTTCTTC. Translation: CASSPPGLGAGEQFF. The chain has TRBV18 and TRBJ2-1, with D tentatively TRBD1 (5 bases). Trimming cost V 0 bases and J 9 bases, with 15 bases left between them. CDR1 and CDR2 (germline): KGHSH, LQKENI. This CDR3 has 15 amino acids. The complete variable domain, with remaining parts taken from reference TRBV18 and TRBJ2-1, reads NAGVMQNPRHLVRRRGQEARLRCSPMKGHSHVYWYRQLPEEGLKFMVYLQKENIIDESGMPKERFSAEFPKEGPSILRIQQVVRGDSAAYFCASSPPGLGAGEQFFGPGTRLTVL.

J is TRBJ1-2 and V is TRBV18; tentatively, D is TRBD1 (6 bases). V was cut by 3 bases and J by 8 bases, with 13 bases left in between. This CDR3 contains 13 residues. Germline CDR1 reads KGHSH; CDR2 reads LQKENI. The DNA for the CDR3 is TGTGCCAGCTCACCGGGGGCTGGTGGCGGCTACACCTTC. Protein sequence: CASSPGAGGGYTF. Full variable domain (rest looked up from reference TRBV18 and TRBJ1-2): NAGVMQNPRHLVRRRGQEARLRCSPMKGHSHVYWYRQLPEEGLKFMVYLQKENIIDESGMPKERFSAEFPKEGPSILRIQQVVRGDSAAYFCASSPGAGGGYTFGSGTRLTVV.

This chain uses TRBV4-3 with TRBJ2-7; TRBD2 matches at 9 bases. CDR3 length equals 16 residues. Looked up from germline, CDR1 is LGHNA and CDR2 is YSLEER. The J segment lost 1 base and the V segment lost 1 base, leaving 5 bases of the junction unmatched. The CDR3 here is CASSQAQTSGSYEQYF. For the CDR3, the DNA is TGCGCCAGCAGCCAAGCCCAGACTAGCGGATCCTACGAGCAGTACTTC.

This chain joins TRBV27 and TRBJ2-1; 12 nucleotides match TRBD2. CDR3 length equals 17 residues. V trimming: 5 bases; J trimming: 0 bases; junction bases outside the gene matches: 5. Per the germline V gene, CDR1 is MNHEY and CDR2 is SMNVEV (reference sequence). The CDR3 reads CASSVRGLAGSYNEQFF. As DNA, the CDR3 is TGTGCCAGCAGTGTAAGGGGACTAGCGGGCTCCTACAATGAGCAGTTCTTC.